These 14 T cell receptor beta chains were sequenced from one sample in a study of T cells after yellow fever vaccination. TCRdb re-called the 5' RACE reads with MiXCR, one entry per CDR3 protein. The sample yields under 550,000 distinct CDR3 sequences, roughly a fifth seen once. Source: PBMCs, taken roughly 23 days after the first yellow fever vaccination. The receptors were sampled from a man aged 18 to 29 who received the YFV17D yellow fever vaccine.

This clonotype occurred a few times. This chain uses TRBV11-2 with TRBJ2-7; the D gene is possibly TRBD2 (5 bases). V shed 4 bases and J shed 2 bases, with 12 bases lying between them. Germline V CDR1 and CDR2: SGHAT, FQNNGV. CDR3 length equals 14 residues. Here the CDR3 DNA reads TGTGCCAGCAGCTCTCTACTGGGAGCCTACGAGCAGTACGTC. Protein product: CASSSLLGAYEQYV.

This clonotype was picked up a small number of times. J is TRBJ1-3 and V is TRBV7-2, with unresolved D. Trimming shortened V by 4 bases and J by 3 bases, and 7 bases separated the two germline ends. The CDR3 sequence is 13 residues long. The germline V gene encodes CDR1 SGHTA and CDR2 FQGNSA. The CDR3 loop reads CASSSRVGNTIYF. The CDR3 DNA follows: TGTGCCAGCAGCTCCCGTGTTGGAAACACCATATATTTT. The complete variable domain, with remaining parts taken from reference TRBV7-2 and TRBJ1-3, reads GAGVSQSPSNKVTEKGKDVELRCDPISGHTALYWYRQSLGQGLEFLIYFQGNSAPDKSGLPSDRFSAERTGGSVSTLTIQRTQQEDSAVYLCASSSRVGNTIYFGEGSWLTVV.

The gene calls are TRBV6-2 or TRBV6-3 and TRBJ2-7; D tentatively fits TRBD1 or TRBD2 (6 bases each). CDR1 and CDR2 (germline): MNHEY, SVGEGT. CDR3 length: 15 amino acids. The V gene lost 6 bases and the J gene lost 5 bases, with 20 bases spanning the gap. CDR3 coding DNA: TGTGCCAGCAGCCGGTGGGGGGCTAGGGACCACGAGCAGTACTTC. It encodes CASSRWGARDHEQYF.

This clonotype occurred many times. This rearrangement joins TRBV15 to TRBJ2-2; D possibly uses TRBD1 or TRBD2 (6 bases each). The CDR3 extends over 15 amino acids. V gave up 1 base and J gave up 5 bases, with 11 bases separating them. Germline values: CDR1 LNHNV, CDR2 YYDKDF (reference sequence). The CDR3 nucleotides read TGTGCCACCAGCAGAGGGGGGGCCCATACCGGGGAGCTGTTTTTT. This codes for CATSRGGAHTGELFF. The whole variable domain, filled in from reference TRBV15 and TRBJ2-2, reads DAMVIQNPRYQVTQFGKPVTLSCSQTLNHNVMYWYQQKSSQAPKLLFHYYDKDFNNEADTPDNFQSRRPNTSFCFLDIRSPGLGDTAMYLCATSRGGAHTGELFFGEGSRLTVL.

This chain connects TRBV24-1 to TRBJ2-2, with D tentatively TRBD1 (7 bases). Trimming pared 9 bases from V and 7 bases from J, leaving 14 bases between. The CDR3 loop spans 13 amino acids. Germline V CDR1 and CDR2: KGHDR, SFDVKD. The CDR3 DNA reads as TGTGCCACCTTCGACAGGGACTTCGGGGAGCTGTTTTTT. Its protein is CATFDRDFGELFF.

This sequence joins TRBV20-1 and TRBJ1-2; 7 bases fit TRBD1. Germline CDR1 and CDR2: DFQATT and SNEGSKA (reference sequence). V dropped 4 bases and J dropped 8; count of bases not matched to a gene: 4. This CDR3 is 11 amino acids long. The CDR3 DNA is TGCAGTGCTACAGGGGGGGAGGGCTACACCTTC. It codes for CSATGGEGYTF.

In this sample, this clonotype turned up a few times. V is TRBV21-1 and J is TRBJ2-6; the D call in the table, TRBD2, was not verified against the DNA. TRBV21-1 is designated a pseudogene. This CDR3 spans 18 amino acids. CDR3 in amino acids: CASSATSGGVLGANVLTF. The DNA of the CDR3 is TGTGCCAGCAGCGCAACTAGCGGGGGTGTCCTGGGGGCCAACGTCCTGACTTTC.

This clonotype was seen only a few times. V usage is TRBV20-1 and J usage is TRBJ2-2; D unresolved. CDR1 is DFQATT and CDR2 is SNEGSKA in the germline V gene (reference sequence). The CDR3 is made up of 13 amino acids. Deletions cut 3 bases from V and 5 bases from J, with 10 bases between. The DNA of the CDR3 is TGCAGTGCTAGTCGGCAGCAGACCGGGGAGCTGTTTTTT. This translates into CSASRQQTGELFF.

The rearrangement links TRBV29-1 to TRBJ2-1; maybe TRBD2 (7 bases). Trimming cost V 4 bases and J 0 bases, with 13 bases left between them. Germline V gene sequence: CDR1 SQVTM, CDR2 ANQGSEA. This CDR3 comprises 15 residues. CDR3 amino acids: CSVVGGALSYNEQFF. The DNA of the CDR3 is TGCAGCGTTGTTGGGGGGGCACTCTCCTACAATGAGCAGTTCTTC.

About this clonotype itself: Compared with germline, one end of the junction differs, possibly owing to a read error. The rearrangement joins TRBV3-1 to TRBJ2-7; 9 bases fit TRBD2. Germline V gene sequence: CDR1 LGHDT, CDR2 YNNKEL (reference sequence). CDR3 length: 17 residues. The CDR3 protein is CATSQPSGRGGPYEQYF. CDR3 bases: TGTGCCACCAGCCAACCGTCGGGGCGGGGGGGGCCCTACGAGCAGTACTTC.

The chain couples TRBV3-1 to TRBJ1-1; maybe TRBD1 (6 bases). V dropped 2 bases and J dropped 1 base, with 8 bases sitting between them. Germline-derived CDR1 and CDR2 are LGHDT and YNNKEL (reference sequence). The CDR3 is 14 amino acids. For the CDR3, the DNA is TGTGCCAGCAGCCAACACAGGGAGAACACTGAAGCTTTCTTT. Encoded protein: CASSQHRENTEAFF.

This clonotype was found many times. The chain uses TRBV11-2 and TRBJ1-2; D remains ambiguous. This CDR3 spans 16 amino acids. The germline CDR1 and CDR2 sequences are SGHAT and FQNNGV. V was trimmed by 5 bases and J by 5 bases, leaving 21 bases between them. This CDR3 is CASSPLVSGRGYGYTF. The CDR3 DNA sequence: TGTGCCAGCAGCCCCTTGGTGAGCGGGCGCGGTTATGGCTACACCTTC. The full variable domain, completed using reference TRBV11-2 and TRBJ1-2, is EAGVAQSPRYKIIEKRQSVAFWCNPISGHATLYWYQQILGQGPKLLIQFQNNGVVDDSQLPKDRFSAERLKGVDSTLKIQPAKLEDSAVYLCASSPLVSGRGYGYTFGSGTRLTVV.

In its sample, this clonotype was seen a few times. The genes are TRBV14 and TRBJ1-2, with D possibly matching TRBD1 (5 bases). The CDR3 is made up of 15 amino acids. The ends were cut back, 4 bases at V and 4 bases at J, with 16 bases in the middle. The germline V gene has CDR1 SGHDN and CDR2 FVKESK. The CDR3 region is CASSRDGRPSYGYTF. The DNA of the CDR3 is TGTGCCAGCAGCCGGGACGGGAGGCCCAGCTATGGCTACACCTTC.

This clonotype was detected only a few times. V is TRBV6-8 and J is TRBJ2-1; 11 bases align to TRBD2. CDR3 length: 14 residues. Germline V gene sequence: CDR1 MNHGY, CDR2 SAAAGT. With V trimmed by 10 bases and J by 5 bases, 7 bases remained unmatched. The chain's CDR3 is CATVPGLADNEQFF. CDR3 DNA sequence: TGTGCCACCGTCCCGGGACTAGCGGACAATGAGCAGTTCTTC.